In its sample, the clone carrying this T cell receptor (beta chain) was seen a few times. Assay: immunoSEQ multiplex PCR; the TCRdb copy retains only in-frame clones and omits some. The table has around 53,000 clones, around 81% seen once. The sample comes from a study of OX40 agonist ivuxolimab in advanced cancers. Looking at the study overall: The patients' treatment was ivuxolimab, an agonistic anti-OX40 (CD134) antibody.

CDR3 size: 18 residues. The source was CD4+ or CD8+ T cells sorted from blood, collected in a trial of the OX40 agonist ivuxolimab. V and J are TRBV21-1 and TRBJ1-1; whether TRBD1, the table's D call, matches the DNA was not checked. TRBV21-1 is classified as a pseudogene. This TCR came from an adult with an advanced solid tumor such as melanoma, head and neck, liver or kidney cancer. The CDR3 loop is CASSLITGAPRANTEAFF. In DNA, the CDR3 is TGTGCCAGCAGCTTGATTACAGGGGCCCCACGTGCCAACACTGAAGCTTTCTTT.